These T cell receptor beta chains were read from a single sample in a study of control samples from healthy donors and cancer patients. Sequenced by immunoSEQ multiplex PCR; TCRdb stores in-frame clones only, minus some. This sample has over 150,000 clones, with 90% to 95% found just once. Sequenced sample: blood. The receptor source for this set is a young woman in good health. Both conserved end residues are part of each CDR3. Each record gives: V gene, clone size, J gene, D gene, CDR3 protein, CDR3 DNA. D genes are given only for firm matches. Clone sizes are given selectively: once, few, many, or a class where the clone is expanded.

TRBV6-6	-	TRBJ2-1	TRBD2	CASSSSGGVTYNEQFF	TGTGCCAGCAGTTCGAGTGGGGGGGTAACCTACAATGAGCAGTTCTTC
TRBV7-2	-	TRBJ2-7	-	CASSSDGGPKEQYF	TGTGCCAGCAGCTCGGACGGGGGGCCGAAGGAGCAGTACTTC
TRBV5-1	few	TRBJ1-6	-	CASSSGAFDNSPLHF	TGCGCCAGCAGCTCGGGGGCATTCGATAATTCACCCCTCCACTTT
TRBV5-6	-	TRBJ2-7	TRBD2	CASRLSGGSSYEQYF	TGTGCCAGCAGACTCTCGGGAGGGAGCTCCTACGAGCAGTACTTC
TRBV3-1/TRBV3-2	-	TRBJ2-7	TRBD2	CASSLYSGRKNEQYF	TGTGCCAGCAGCCTTTATAGCGGGAGGAAGAACGAGCAGTACTTC
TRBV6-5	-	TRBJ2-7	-	CASRKPGLAYEQYF	TGTGCCAGCAGGAAACCGGGACTCGCCTACGAGCAGTACTTC
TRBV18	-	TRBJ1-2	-	CASSPVGGQAGYTF	TGTGCCAGCTCACCCGTTGGGGGGCAGGCTGGCTACACCTTC
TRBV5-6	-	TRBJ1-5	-	CASSPVRTGNQPQHF	TGTGCCAGCAGCCCGGTTAGGACAGGCAATCAGCCCCAGCATTTT
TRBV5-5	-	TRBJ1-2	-	CASSFREGYGYTF	TGTGCCAGCAGCTTCAGGGAAGGCTATGGCTACACCTTC
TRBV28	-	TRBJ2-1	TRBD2	CASSLPSGRAPFF	TGTGCCAGCAGTTTGCCTAGCGGGAGGGCCCCGTTCTTC
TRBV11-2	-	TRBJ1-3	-	CASSLRNTIYF	TGTGCCAGCAGCTTAAGAAACACCATATATTTT
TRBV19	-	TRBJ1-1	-	CASSAQRGLTEAFF	TGTGCCAGTAGTGCCCAAAGGGGACTTACTGAAGCTTTCTTT
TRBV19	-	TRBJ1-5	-	CASSINGEEGQPQHF	TGTGCCAGTAGTATCAACGGGGAAGAGGGTCAGCCCCAGCATTTT
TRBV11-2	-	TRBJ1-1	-	CASSQGHSMNTEAFF	TGTGCCAGCAGCCAGGGACACTCCATGAACACTGAAGCTTTCTTT
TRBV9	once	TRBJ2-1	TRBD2	CASSATSGRHNEQFF	TGTGCCAGCAGCGCTACTAGCGGGAGGCACAATGAGCAGTTCTTC
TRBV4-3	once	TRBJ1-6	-	CASSPELDSPGSPLHF	TGCGCCAGCAGCCCAGAACTGGACAGTCCGGGTTCACCCCTCCACTTT
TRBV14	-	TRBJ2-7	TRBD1	CASSLGQGTYEQYF	TGTGCCAGCAGCCTTGGACAGGGGACCTACGAGCAGTACTTC
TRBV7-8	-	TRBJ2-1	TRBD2	CASSFGGEAVQFF	TGTGCCAGCAGCTTCGGGGGGGAAGCTGTGCAGTTCTTC
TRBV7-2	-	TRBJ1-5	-	CASSLINQPQHF	TGTGCCAGCAGCTTGATCAATCAGCCCCAGCATTTT
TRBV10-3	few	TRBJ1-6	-	CAIRGRDSPLHF	TGTGCCATCAGGGGAAGGGATTCACCCCTCCACTTT
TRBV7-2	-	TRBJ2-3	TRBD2	CASSLAGADTQYF	TGTGCCAGCAGTCTAGCGGGGGCAGATACGCAGTATTTT
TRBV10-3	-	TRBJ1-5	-	CAISEERGQPQHF	TGTGCCATCAGTGAAGAAAGGGGTCAGCCCCAGCATTTT
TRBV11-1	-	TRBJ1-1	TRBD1	CASSPIGQGIPEAFF	TGTGCCAGCAGCCCCATCGGACAGGGGATTCCTGAAGCTTTCTTT
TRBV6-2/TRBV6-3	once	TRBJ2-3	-	CASSRDSTDTQYF	TGTGCCAGCAGTCGGGACTCCACAGATACGCAGTATTTT
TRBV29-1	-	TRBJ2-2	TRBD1	CSVTGTGETGELFF	TGCAGCGTCACCGGGACAGGGGAAACCGGGGAGCTGTTTTTT